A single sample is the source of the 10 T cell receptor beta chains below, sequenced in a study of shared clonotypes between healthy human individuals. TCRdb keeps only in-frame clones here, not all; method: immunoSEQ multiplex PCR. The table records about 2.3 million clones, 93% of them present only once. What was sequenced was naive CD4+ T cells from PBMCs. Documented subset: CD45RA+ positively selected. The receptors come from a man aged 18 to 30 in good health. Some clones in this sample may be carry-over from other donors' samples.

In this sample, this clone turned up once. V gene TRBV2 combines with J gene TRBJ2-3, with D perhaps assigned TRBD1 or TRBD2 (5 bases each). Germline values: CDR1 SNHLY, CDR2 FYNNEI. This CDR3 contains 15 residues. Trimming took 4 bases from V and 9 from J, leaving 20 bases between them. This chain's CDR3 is CASSAHGGLEGTQYF. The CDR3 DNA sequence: TGTGCCAGCAGTGCCCATGGGGGTCTTGAGGGCACGCAGTATTTT.

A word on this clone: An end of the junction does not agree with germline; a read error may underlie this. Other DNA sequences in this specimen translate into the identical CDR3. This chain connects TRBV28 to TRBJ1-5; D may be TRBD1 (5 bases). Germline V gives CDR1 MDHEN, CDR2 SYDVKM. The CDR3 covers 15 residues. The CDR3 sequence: CASRGTGVFNQPQHF. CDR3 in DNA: TGTGCCAGCAGGGGTACAGGAGTTTTCAATCAGCCTCAGCATTTT.

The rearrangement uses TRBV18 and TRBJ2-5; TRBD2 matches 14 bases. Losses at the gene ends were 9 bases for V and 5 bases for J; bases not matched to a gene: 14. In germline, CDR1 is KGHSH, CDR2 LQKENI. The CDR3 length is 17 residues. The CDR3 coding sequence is TGTGCCAGTTCGACTCCCCGACTAGCGGGAGGGGTGGAGACCCAGTACTTC. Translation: CASSTPRLAGGVETQYF.

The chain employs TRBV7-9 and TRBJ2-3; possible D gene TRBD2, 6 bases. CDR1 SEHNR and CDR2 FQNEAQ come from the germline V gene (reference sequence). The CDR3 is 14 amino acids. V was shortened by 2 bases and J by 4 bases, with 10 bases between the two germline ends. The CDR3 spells CASSLMSGADTQYF. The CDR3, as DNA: TGTGCCAGCAGCTTAATGTCGGGGGCAGATACGCAGTATTTT. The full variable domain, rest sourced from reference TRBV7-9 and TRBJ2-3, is DTGVSQNPRHKITKRGQNVTFRCDPISEHNRLYWYRQTLGQGPEFLTYFQNEAQLEKSRLLSDRFSAERPKGSFSTLEIQRTEQGDSAMYLCASSLMSGADTQYFGPGTRLTVL.

CDR3: CASSARPGNYGYTF. For the CDR3, the DNA is TGTGCCAGCAGCGCCCGACCGGGTAACTATGGCTACACCTTC. The chain couples TRBV9 to TRBJ1-2, with D unclear. The CDR3 spans 14 residues. Germline V gene data show CDR1 as SGDLS and CDR2 as YYNGEE. Trimming pared 3 bases from V and 1 base from J, leaving 10 bases between.

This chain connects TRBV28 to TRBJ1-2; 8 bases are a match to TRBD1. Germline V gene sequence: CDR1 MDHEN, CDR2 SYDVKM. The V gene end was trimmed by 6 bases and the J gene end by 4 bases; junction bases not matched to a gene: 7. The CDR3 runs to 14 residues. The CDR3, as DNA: TGTGCCAGCAGCCACAGGGGGTTAGTCTATGGCTACACCTTC. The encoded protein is CASSHRGLVYGYTF.

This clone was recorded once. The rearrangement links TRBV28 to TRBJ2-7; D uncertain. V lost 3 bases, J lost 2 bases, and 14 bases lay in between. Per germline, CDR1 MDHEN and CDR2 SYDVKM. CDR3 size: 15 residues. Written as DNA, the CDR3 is TGTGCCAGCAGTTTTCACTCCTTGGGCGCCTACGAGCAGTACTTC. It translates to CASSFHSLGAYEQYF.

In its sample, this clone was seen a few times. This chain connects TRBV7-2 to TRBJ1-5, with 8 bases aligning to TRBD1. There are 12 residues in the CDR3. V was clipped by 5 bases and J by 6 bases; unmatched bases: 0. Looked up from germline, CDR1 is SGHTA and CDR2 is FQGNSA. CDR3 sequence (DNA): TGTGCCAGCAGCGACAGGGGTCAGCCCCAGCATTTT. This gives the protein CASSDRGQPQHF.

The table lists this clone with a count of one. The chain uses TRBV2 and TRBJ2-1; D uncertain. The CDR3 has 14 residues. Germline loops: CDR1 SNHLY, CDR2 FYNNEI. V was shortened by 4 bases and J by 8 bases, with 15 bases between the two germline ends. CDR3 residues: CASSVLRLYDEQFF. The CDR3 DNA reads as TGTGCCAGCAGTGTTCTTAGATTGTACGATGAGCAGTTCTTC.

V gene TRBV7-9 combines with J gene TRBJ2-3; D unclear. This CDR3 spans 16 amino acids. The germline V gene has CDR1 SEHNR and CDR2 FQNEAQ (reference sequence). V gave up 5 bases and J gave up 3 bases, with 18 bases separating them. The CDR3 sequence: CASSLLEGPRTDTQYF. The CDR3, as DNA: TGTGCCAGCAGCCTCCTGGAAGGTCCCCGAACAGATACGCAGTATTTT.